The rows below give T cell receptor beta chains drawn from one sample of a study of OX40 agonist ivuxolimab in advanced cancers. Produced via immunoSEQ multiplex PCR; TCRdb's table is partial and in-frame only. The table shows about 64,000 clones, with roughly 86% occurring only once. Sequences were derived from CD4+ or CD8+ T cells sorted from blood, sampled in a trial of the OX40 agonist ivuxolimab. The receptors come from an adult with an advanced solid tumor such as melanoma, head and neck, liver or kidney cancer. Each CDR3 is given with its conserved first and last residue.

>TRBV28
CASSFSSAPSYNEQFF
>TRBV14
CASSQLLGGYGYTF
>TRBV28
CASSFEDRGFYGYTF
>TRBV28
CASSLSEKLFF
>TRBV2
CASSQGENSPLHF
>TRBV10-3
CAIRTSGRSGELFF
>TRBV7-2
CASSLVPISGANVLTF
>TRBV5-1
CASSFSGSGTDTQYF
>TRBV2
CASSREANEKLFF
>TRBV7-8
CASSLGPSGSGGETQYF
>TRBV19
CASSGLAETDTQYF
>TRBV6-6
CASSYDGSSTDTQYF
>TRBV19
CASSIVRTSGVYNEQFF
>TRBV2
CASSVGLGNTIYF
>TRBV4-1
CASSPEILASSYNEQFF
>TRBV11-3
CASSLEGQSHEQFF
>TRBV28
CASSLGLAGGTDTQYF
>TRBV30
CAWSGHWGQSQYF
>TRBV28
CASSLPSRPYEQYF
>TRBV6-1
CASRNLGSTDTQYF
>TRBV25-1
CASSELVNLAGYRGEQFF
>TRBV18
CASSANSGTGSAEQYF
>TRBV4-1
CASSQDPVNTEAFF
>TRBV5-1
CASSLGEWFSGNTIYF
>TRBV30
CAWSPRQPTNEKLFF
>TRBV15
CATSRGGLWGGQPQHF